The T cell receptor (beta chain) described here comes from a study of blood T cell repertoires in COVID-19. Whole-study context: Sites across the United States, Italy and Spain contributed samples from acute and convalescent COVID-19. T cells, B-cell-depleted T cells, or PBMCs supplied cDNA or gDNA.

Only in-frame clones appear in the TCRdb table, and some are missing; sequencing was by immunoSEQ multiplex PCR. This table holds roughly 110,000 clones, around 85% found once. This CDR3 has 15 residues. Unmatched junction bases numbered 6, after V lost 5 bases and J lost 4 bases. The germline V gene has CDR1 MDHEN and CDR2 SYDVKM. The origin of this receptor is a human donor in a cohort sampled during active COVID-19. The chain couples TRBV28 to TRBJ1-5; TRBD1 matches at 9 bases. The specimen sequenced was peripheral blood. In DNA, the CDR3 is TGTGCCAGCAGTCCCGGACAGGGGAGGAATCAGCCCCAGCATTTT. It specifies CASSPGQGRNQPQHF.